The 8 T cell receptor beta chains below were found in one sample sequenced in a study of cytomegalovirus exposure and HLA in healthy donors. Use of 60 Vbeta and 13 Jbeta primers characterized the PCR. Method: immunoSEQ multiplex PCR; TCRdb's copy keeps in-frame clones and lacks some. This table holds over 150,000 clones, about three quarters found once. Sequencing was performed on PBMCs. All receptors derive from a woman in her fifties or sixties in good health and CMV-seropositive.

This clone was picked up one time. CDR3 nucleotides: TGCGCCAGCAGCCAAGAGTTGAGAGATGAGCAGTTCTTC. Protein product: CASSQELRDEQFF. The rearrangement uses TRBV4-3 and TRBJ2-1; D is undetermined. CDR1 LGHNA and CDR2 YSLEER come from the germline V gene. The CDR3 has 13 residues. V was trimmed by 0 bases and J by 8 bases, leaving 8 bases between them.

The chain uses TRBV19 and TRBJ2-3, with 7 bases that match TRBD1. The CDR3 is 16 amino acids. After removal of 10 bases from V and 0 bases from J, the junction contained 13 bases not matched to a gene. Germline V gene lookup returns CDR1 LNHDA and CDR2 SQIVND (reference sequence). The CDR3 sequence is CATDDRAKTSTDTQYF. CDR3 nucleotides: TGTGCCACCGATGACAGGGCCAAAACTAGCACAGATACGCAGTATTTT.

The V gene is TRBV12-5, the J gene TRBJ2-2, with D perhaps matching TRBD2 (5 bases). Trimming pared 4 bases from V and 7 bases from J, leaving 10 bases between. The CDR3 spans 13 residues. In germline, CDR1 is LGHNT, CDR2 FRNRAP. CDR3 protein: CASGSRGGGELFF. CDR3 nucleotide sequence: TGTGCTAGTGGTTCCCGGGGTGGCGGGGAGCTGTTTTTT.

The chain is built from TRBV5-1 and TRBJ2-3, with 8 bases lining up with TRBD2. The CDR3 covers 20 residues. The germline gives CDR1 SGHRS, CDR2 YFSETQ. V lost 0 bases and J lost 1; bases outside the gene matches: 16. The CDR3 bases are TGCGCCAGCAGCTTGGCCAAATCCTCGGGACTAGTAAAGGGCACAGATACGCAGTATTTT. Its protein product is CASSLAKSSGLVKGTDTQYF.

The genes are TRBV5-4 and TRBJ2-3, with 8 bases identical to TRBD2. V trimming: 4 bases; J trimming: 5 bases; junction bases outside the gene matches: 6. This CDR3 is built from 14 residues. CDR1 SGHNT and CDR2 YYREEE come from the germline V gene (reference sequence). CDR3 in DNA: TGTGCCAGCAGCCTCGGGGGGGCGGAAGATACGCAGTATTTT. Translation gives CASSLGGAEDTQYF.

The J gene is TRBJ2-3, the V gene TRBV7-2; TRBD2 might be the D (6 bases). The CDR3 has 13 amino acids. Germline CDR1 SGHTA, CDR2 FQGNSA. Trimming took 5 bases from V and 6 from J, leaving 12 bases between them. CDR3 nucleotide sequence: TGTGCCAGCAGCCCTCCAGGAGGGGATACGCAGTATTTT. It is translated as CASSPPGGDTQYF.

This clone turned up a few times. The chain's CDR3 is CASSDGDRDTEAFF. CDR3 sequence (DNA): TGTGCCAGCAGCGACGGGGATCGCGACACTGAAGCTTTCTTT. This chain joins TRBV6-5 and TRBJ1-1; D not certain. Trimming removed 6 bases at V and 3 bases at J, with 14 bases between. Germline-derived CDR1 and CDR2 are MNHEY and SVGAGI. This CDR3 has 14 residues.

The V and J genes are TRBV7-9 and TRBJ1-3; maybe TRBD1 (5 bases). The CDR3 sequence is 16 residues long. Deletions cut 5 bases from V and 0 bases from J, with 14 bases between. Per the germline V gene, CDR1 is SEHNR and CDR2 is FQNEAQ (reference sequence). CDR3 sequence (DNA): TGTGCCAGCAGCCCGCCACAGGACCACTCTGGAAACACCATATATTTT. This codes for CASSPPQDHSGNTIYF. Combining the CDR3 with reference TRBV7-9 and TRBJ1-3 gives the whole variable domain DTGVSQNPRHKITKRGQNVTFRCDPISEHNRLYWYRQTLGQGPEFLTYFQNEAQLEKSRLLSDRFSAERPKGSFSTLEIQRTEQGDSAMYLCASSPPQDHSGNTIYFGEGSWLTVV.